This TCR beta chain was identified in a study of control samples from healthy donors and cancer patients (dated by TCRdb to about 2020). The germline V gene provides CDR1 MNHEY and CDR2 SVGAGI. From its cysteine to its phenylalanine, the CDR3 spans 15 amino acids. Solely the CDR3 DNA is kept, with 45 bases framed from the first base. V has 1 base trimmed and J has 1 base trimmed; junction bases matching no gene number 1. On this clone: Its recognized antigen is unknown. No per-base quality is available; no much larger clone lies one base away.

The method behind the library was the immunoSEQ multiplex PCR assay. Held by TCRdb, this immuneACCESS table contains in-frame sequences only and omits some clones. Under half of the omission traces to an unresolved V gene where checked; the cause of the rest is unknown. In this sample the table shows approximately 68,000 clones, 83% of which occur a single time. The ten largest account for more than 15% of the sample. The sequenced sample was blood. Recombination joined TRBV6-5 with TRBJ2-7; 10 middle bases align to TRBD1. This receptor was obtained from a man aged 60 to 75 in good health. The CDR3 protein is CASSYWTGGSYEQYF. The bases read TGTGCCAGCAGTTACTGGACAGGGGGATCCTACGAGCAGTACTTC.